The next 16 T cell receptor beta chains were all read from a single sample in a study of blood T cell repertoires in COVID-19. Profiling relied on immunoSEQ multiplex PCR, and the TCRdb table lists in-frame clones only, not all of them. The table has 150,000 to 200,000 clones, about 82% seen once; the top ten hold roughly 5%. Material for sequencing was peripheral blood. The receptors come from a woman in her 30s with acute or convalescent COVID-19.

The chain uses TRBV4-2 and TRBJ2-1; TRBD1 might be the D (7 bases). The ends were cut back, 5 bases at V and 5 bases at J, with 13 bases in the middle. The CDR3 is made up of 14 amino acids. Germline assignment: CDR1 LGHNA and CDR2 YNFKEQ. CDR3 residues: CASSGGRGDNEQFF. CDR3 in DNA: TGTGCCAGCAGCGGGGGCAGGGGGGACAATGAGCAGTTCTTC.

This rearrangement joins TRBV25-1 to TRBJ1-5, with a tentative D call TRBD1 (6 bases). The germline V gene has CDR1 MGHDK and CDR2 SYGVNS. Trimming cost V 1 base and J 6 bases, with 13 bases left between them. The CDR3 is 15 residues long. The CDR3 coding sequence is TGTGCCAGCAGTGAATTACAGGGCGGCGGTCAGCCCCAGCATTTT. It yields the protein CASSELQGGGQPQHF.

This chain uses TRBV5-4 with TRBJ2-2, with D possibly matching TRBD2 (5 bases). This CDR3 has 14 amino acids. CDR1 and CDR2 (germline): SGHNT, YYREEE (reference sequence). The V end was cut by 2 bases, the J end by 7 bases, with 12 bases between. As DNA, the CDR3 is TGTGCCAGCAGCTTAGAACTAGTGGGCGGGGAGCTGTTTTTT. Its translation: CASSLELVGGELFF. The complete variable domain, with remaining parts taken from reference TRBV5-4 and TRBJ2-2, reads ETGVTQSPTHLIKTRGQQVTLRCSSQSGHNTVSWYQQALGQGPQFIFQYYREEENGRGNFPPRFSGLQFPNYSSELNVNALELDDSALYLCASSLELVGGELFFGEGSRLTVL.

The chain combines TRBV5-1 with TRBJ2-1, with TRBD1 matching 10 bases. Germline trimming cut 3 bases from V and 7 bases from J; bases unmatched to any gene: 13. The CDR3 sequence is 17 residues long. Germline V gives CDR1 SGHRS, CDR2 YFSETQ. The CDR3 reads CASSSTPGTGALNEQFF. The CDR3 nucleotides read TGCGCCAGCAGCTCCACCCCCGGGACAGGGGCCCTAAATGAGCAGTTCTTC.

The chain employs TRBV7-9 and TRBJ1-5; D might be TRBD1 (5 bases). CDR1 and CDR2 (germline): SEHNR, FQNEAQ (reference sequence). The CDR3 consists of 17 residues. With 5 bases removed from V and 3 bases from J, the gap between germline ends came to 20 bases. The CDR3 region is CASSGGQIGTTNQPQHF. As DNA, the CDR3 is TGTGCCAGCAGCGGCGGACAAATAGGCACCACCAATCAGCCCCAGCATTTT.

This chain joins TRBV27 and TRBJ1-2; unclear D gene. V lost 5 bases and J lost 3, with 16 bases in between. From germline, CDR1 is MNHEY and CDR2 SMNVEV (reference sequence). This CDR3 has 15 residues. CDR3 DNA sequence: TGTGCCAGCAGTAAAACCTATCCAACTTACTATGGCTACACCTTC. Amino acid sequence: CASSKTYPTYYGYTF.

The rearrangement links TRBV30 to TRBJ1-5; 8 bases align to TRBD1. Germline V gene sequence: CDR1 GTSNPN, CDR2 SVGIG (reference sequence). The junction had 2 bases not matched to a gene; V was cut back by 3 bases and J by 1 base. The CDR3 runs 14 residues. The CDR3 DNA reads TGTGCCTGGAGCAGGGGGCCAAGCAATCAGCCCCAGCATTTT. Its translation: CAWSRGPSNQPQHF.

This chain connects TRBV12-2 to TRBJ1-5. TRBV12-2 represents a pseudogene. CDR3 length: 16 amino acids. CDR3 sequence (DNA): TGTGCAAGTCGCTTAGCTCGGGGGTCCGGGTCTCTGCCCCAGCATTTT. Amino acid sequence: CASRLARGSGSLPQHF.

The chain recombines TRBV7-8 with TRBJ1-3; D not resolved. This CDR3 has 13 amino acids. CDR1 and CDR2 (germline): SGHVS, FQNEAQ. The V end lost 6 bases, the J end lost 0 bases, and 6 bases lay between the germline ends. CDR3 DNA: TGTGCCAGCAGAATGAGCTCTGGAAACACCATATATTTT. Translation gives CASRMSSGNTIYF.

This clone showed up just a few times. V gene TRBV28 combines with J gene TRBJ2-7, with TRBD1 as a possible D gene (6 bases). Germline-derived CDR1 and CDR2 are MDHEN and SYDVKM. The CDR3 is made up of 14 amino acids. The V end was cut by 5 bases, the J end by 2 bases, with 13 bases between. The CDR3 DNA reads TGTGCCAGCAGTCCCCAGGGGTTCCCCTACGAGCAGTACTTC. The encoded protein is CASSPQGFPYEQYF.

The V gene is TRBV7-8, the J gene TRBJ2-3; possible D gene TRBD1, 7 bases. The V end was cut by 5 bases, the J end by 3 bases, with 12 bases between. The CDR3 loop spans 14 amino acids. Per the germline V gene, CDR1 is SGHVS and CDR2 is FQNEAQ. The CDR3 DNA reads TGTGCCAGCAGCGCGGGACAGAGGACAGATACGCAGTATTTT. Amino acid sequence: CASSAGQRTDTQYF.

V usage is TRBV5-5 and J usage is TRBJ1-1; the match to TRBD1 covers 8 bases. The CDR3 length is 15 residues. Germline values: CDR1 SGHKS, CDR2 YYEKEE (reference sequence). V dropped 5 bases and J dropped 6; count of bases not matched to a gene: 12. The CDR3, as DNA: TGTGCCAGCAGTTATACCGGGACAGGCTTGGCTGAAGCTTTCTTT. Protein product: CASSYTGTGLAEAFF.

CDR3 nucleotide sequence: TGTGCCTGGGGGCCGCTACCCTATGGCTACACCTTC. Protein: CAWGPLPYGYTF. The chain is built from TRBV30 and TRBJ1-2; unclear D gene. V shed 5 bases and J shed 4 bases, with 11 bases lying between them. Per germline, CDR1 GTSNPN and CDR2 SVGIG (reference sequence). This CDR3 has 12 residues.

The chain employs TRBV6-2 or TRBV6-3 and TRBJ2-3; TRBD1 matches 11 bases. The CDR3 is made up of 17 amino acids. After removal of 6 bases from V and 2 bases from J, the junction contained 10 bases not matched to a gene. The germline CDR1 and CDR2 sequences are MNHEY and SVGEGT. The CDR3 protein is CASSPDRGRPNTDTQYF. The DNA of the CDR3 is TGTGCCAGCAGCCCGGACAGGGGGCGACCTAACACAGATACGCAGTATTTT.

This chain links TRBV12-5 with TRBJ2-2, with TRBD2 matching over 9 bases. Germline CDR1 LGHNT, CDR2 FRNRAP. The V and J ends lost 6 bases and 5 bases, in that order; junction bases with no gene match: 10. The CDR3 extends over 16 amino acids. CDR3 DNA sequence: TGTGCTAGTGGGTTTACTAGCGGGCCGTGGACCGGGGAGCTGTTTTTT. Protein sequence: CASGFTSGPWTGELFF.

This clone was counted once. The chain employs TRBV6-6 and TRBJ1-5; D uncertain. The germline gives CDR1 MNHNY, CDR2 SVGAGI (reference sequence). This CDR3 has 14 residues. V gave up 6 bases and J gave up 6 bases, with 15 bases separating them. CDR3 sequence reads: CASREASPGQPQHF. The CDR3 nucleotides are TGTGCCAGCAGGGAGGCCTCGCCGGGTCAGCCCCAGCATTTT.